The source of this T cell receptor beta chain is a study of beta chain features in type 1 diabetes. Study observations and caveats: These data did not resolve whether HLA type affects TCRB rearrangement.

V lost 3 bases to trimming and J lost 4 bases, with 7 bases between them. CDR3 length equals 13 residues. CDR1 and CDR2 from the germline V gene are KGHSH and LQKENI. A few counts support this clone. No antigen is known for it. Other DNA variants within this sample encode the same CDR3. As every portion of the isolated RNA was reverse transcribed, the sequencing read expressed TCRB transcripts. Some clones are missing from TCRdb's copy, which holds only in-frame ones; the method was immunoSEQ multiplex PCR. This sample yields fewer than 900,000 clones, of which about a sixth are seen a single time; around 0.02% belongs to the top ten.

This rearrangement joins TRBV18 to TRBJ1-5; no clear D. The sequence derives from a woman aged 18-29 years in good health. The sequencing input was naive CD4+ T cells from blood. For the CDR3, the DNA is TGTGCCAGCTCACCGGGCGTAAATCAGCCCCAGCATTTT. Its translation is CASSPGVNQPQHF. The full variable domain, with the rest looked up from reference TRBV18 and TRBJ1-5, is NAGVMQNPRHLVRRRGQEARLRCSPMKGHSHVYWYRQLPEEGLKFMVYLQKENIIDESGMPKERFSAEFPKEGPSILRIQQVVRGDSAAYFCASSPGVNQPQHFGDGTRLSIL.